These 27 T cell receptor beta chains were all obtained from the same sample, sequenced in a study of T cell responses to AZD1222 COVID-19 vaccine. Sequencing was performed with immunoSEQ multiplex PCR; in TCRdb, only in-frame clones are kept and a portion is missing. Seen here are 110,000 to 150,000 clones, 91% observed once, and the top ten hold 2.5% to 3%. The sequencing used peripheral blood, collected on day 0 of AZD1222 vaccination. These receptor sequences come from an adult in good health.

The V gene is TRBV2, the J gene TRBJ2-7, with D uncertain. Trimming pared 6 bases from V and 1 base from J, leaving 13 bases between. This CDR3 comprises 14 residues. The V gene's germline CDR1 is SNHLY and CDR2 FYNNEI. The DNA of the CDR3 is TGTGCCAGCAGGCCGATAACTCAGTCCTACGAGCAGTACTTC. This encodes CASRPITQSYEQYF.

This clone is a singleton in its sample. V and J are TRBV19 and TRBJ1-1; TRBD1 agrees at 11 bases. Trimming at V came to 6 bases and at J to 4 bases, leaving 16 bases not matched to a gene. Per the germline V gene, CDR1 is LNHDA and CDR2 is SQIVND (reference sequence). The CDR3 consists of 18 residues. Written as DNA, the CDR3 is TGTGCCAGTAGGGTACGGAAGGGACAGGGGGTCTATGGCACTGAAGCTTTCTTT. Translated, it gives CASRVRKGQGVYGTEAFF.

The rearrangement uses TRBV6-5 and TRBJ2-5; D not resolved. CDR1 MNHEY and CDR2 SVGAGI come from the germline V gene. Trimming removed 6 bases at V and 5 bases at J, with 10 bases between. The CDR3 is 12 amino acids. Here the CDR3 reads CASSYSRETQYF. In nucleotides, the CDR3 is TGTGCCAGCAGCTATTCCAGGGAGACCCAGTACTTC.

The chain carries TRBV11-2 and TRBJ1-3; D gene unclear. The germline gives CDR1 SGHAT, CDR2 FQNNGV. The CDR3 consists of 14 residues. Trimming took 5 bases from V and 0 from J, leaving 8 bases between them. CDR3 in DNA: TGTGCCAGCAGCCTCGGCCGCTCTGGAAACACCATATATTTT. Translated: CASSLGRSGNTIYF.

J is TRBJ2-7 and V is TRBV7-9, with TRBD1 matching over 8 bases. Trimming cost V 1 base and J 6 bases; bases outside gene matches: 8. Germline values: CDR1 SEHNR, CDR2 FQNEAQ (reference sequence). The CDR3 length is 15 residues. CDR3 DNA sequence: TGTGCCAGCAGCTTAGGGGACAGGTTAATCTCCGAGCAGTACTTC. It specifies CASSLGDRLISEQYF. The variable domain in full, completed from reference TRBV7-9 and TRBJ2-7, reads DTGVSQNPRHKITKRGQNVTFRCDPISEHNRLYWYRQTLGQGPEFLTYFQNEAQLEKSRLLSDRFSAERPKGSFSTLEIQRTEQGDSAMYLCASSLGDRLISEQYFGPGTRLTVT.

The rearrangement links TRBV7-9 to TRBJ1-4, with D uncertain. Trimming removed 2 bases at V and 4 bases at J, with 11 bases between. There are 15 residues in the CDR3. Germline assignment: CDR1 SEHNR and CDR2 FQNEAQ (reference sequence). DNA for the CDR3: TGTGCCAGCAGCTTATCCAGCACTCTTAATGAAAAACTGTTTTTT. It codes for CASSLSSTLNEKLFF.

This chain joins TRBV11-2 and TRBJ2-7; 7 bases are shared with TRBD1. This CDR3 is built from 15 residues. Germline V gene data show CDR1 as SGHAT and CDR2 as FQNNGV. V lost 5 bases to trimming and J lost 4 bases; unmatched junction nucleotides: 11. The CDR3 here is CASSKTRDRVYEQYF. Written as DNA, the CDR3 is TGTGCCAGCAGCAAAACCAGGGACAGAGTTTACGAGCAGTACTTC.

V gene TRBV20-1 combines with J gene TRBJ2-7; 7 nucleotides line up with TRBD1. V was pared by 3 bases and J by 1 base, with 9 bases of the junction left unmatched. This CDR3 has 15 residues. CDR1 and CDR2 (germline): DFQATT, SNEGSKA (reference sequence). The chain's CDR3 is CSASYQTGTSYEQYF. DNA for the CDR3: TGCAGTGCTAGTTACCAGACAGGGACATCCTACGAGCAGTACTTC.

The CDR3 DNA reads TGTGCCTGGAGCGGGCAGATTAATTCACCCCTCCACTTT. Translated: CAWSGQINSPLHF. The chain couples TRBV30 to TRBJ1-6, with unresolved D. V gave up 3 bases and J gave up 6 bases, with 9 bases separating them. CDR1 is GTSNPN and CDR2 is SVGIG in the germline V gene (reference sequence). This CDR3 spans 13 amino acids.

The chain has TRBV27 and TRBJ1-1, with D uncertain. There are 15 residues in the CDR3. Germline loops: CDR1 MNHEY, CDR2 SMNVEV (reference sequence). V dropped 3 bases and J dropped 1 base, with 12 bases sitting between them. The CDR3 nucleotides read TGTGCCAGCAGTTTCCTCTCTCCTGAGAACACTGAAGCTTTCTTT. It specifies CASSFLSPENTEAFF.

The gene calls are TRBV25-1 and TRBJ2-3; D may be TRBD1 or TRBD2 (6 bases each). Trimming took off 6 bases at V and 10 bases at J, with 14 bases between the two ends. Germline V CDR1 and CDR2: MGHDK, SYGVNS. The CDR3 contains 12 residues. CDR3 nucleotide sequence: TGTGCCAGCAGGGGAAGGGGGACTCCGCAGTATTTT. It encodes CASRGRGTPQYF.

The genes are TRBV2 and TRBJ1-1; no clear D gene. Germline V gene sequence: CDR1 SNHLY, CDR2 FYNNEI. The CDR3 sequence is 13 residues long. The V end lost 4 bases, the J end lost 0 bases, and 6 bases lay between the germline ends. CDR3 nucleotides: TGTGCCAGCAGTGGCTCGGTGAACACTGAAGCTTTCTTT. As protein: CASSGSVNTEAFF.

This clone is a singleton in its sample. CDR3 DNA: TGTGCCTGGAGTGTAAAGGGGGGCAATCAGCCCCAGCATTTT. Protein: CAWSVKGGNQPQHF. The V gene is TRBV30, the J gene TRBJ1-5, with D perhaps TRBD1 (6 bases). Looked up from germline, CDR1 is GTSNPN and CDR2 is SVGIG (reference sequence). The CDR3 loop spans 14 amino acids. Between the trimmed V and J ends, which lost 0 bases and 2 bases, there was a span of 8 bases.

This clone was detected once. This sequence joins TRBV7-2 and TRBJ1-3; D remains ambiguous. CDR3 length: 15 residues. Trimming left V 8 bases short and J 2 bases short, with 16 bases between. Per germline, CDR1 SGHTA and CDR2 FQGNSA. The CDR3 reads CASGKTYYTGNTIYF. CDR3 DNA: TGTGCCAGCGGAAAAACTTATTATACTGGAAACACCATATATTTT.

The CDR3 nucleotides read TGTGCCAGCAGTGAGCTAGCTGGGATGAACACCGGGGAGCTGTTTTTT. Protein: CASSELAGMNTGELFF. The genes are TRBV6-4 and TRBJ2-2; D might be TRBD2 (5 bases). Trimming cost V 3 bases and J 1 base, with 12 bases left between them. The V gene's germline CDR1 is MRHNA and CDR2 SNTAGT. The CDR3 spans 16 residues.

V usage is TRBV28 and J usage is TRBJ1-2, with 8 bases fitting TRBD1. CDR1 MDHEN and CDR2 SYDVKM come from the germline V gene. The CDR3 extends over 15 amino acids. With 2 bases clipped from V and 0 bases from J, the junction kept 2 bases outside the gene matches. CDR3 region: CASSLQGATNYGYTF. The CDR3, as DNA: TGTGCCAGCAGTTTACAGGGGGCGACTAACTATGGCTACACCTTC.

The V gene is TRBV13, the J gene TRBJ2-7; 7 nucleotides match TRBD1. The junction had 3 bases not matched to a gene; V was cut back by 4 bases and J by 3 bases. Germline V lookup: CDR1 PRHDT, CDR2 FYEKMQ (reference sequence). The CDR3 covers 13 residues. The CDR3 spells CASSSTGDYEQYF. CDR3 bases: TGTGCCAGCAGCTCCACAGGGGACTACGAGCAGTACTTC.

This chain uses TRBV4-1 with TRBJ1-2; D gene uncertain. The CDR3 has 17 amino acids. Germline V gene sequence: CDR1 MGHRA, CDR2 YSYEKL. The V and J ends lost 1 base and 4 bases respectively, with 19 bases between them. The CDR3 here is CASSQVLGSVRVYGYTF. CDR3 DNA sequence: TGCGCCAGCAGCCAAGTTTTAGGGTCTGTGAGGGTCTATGGCTACACCTTC.

This clone was detected once. This rearrangement joins TRBV9 to TRBJ2-7, with TRBD1 as a possible D gene (5 bases). V was trimmed by 0 bases and J by 2 bases, leaving 21 bases between them. Germline CDR1 SGDLS, CDR2 YYNGEE. The CDR3 sequence is 18 residues long. This CDR3 is CASSVGPTGAGHAYEQYF. CDR3 nucleotides: TGTGCCAGCAGCGTAGGCCCCACTGGGGCAGGGCACGCCTACGAGCAGTACTTC.

The chain employs TRBV14 and TRBJ1-5; perhaps TRBD1 as D (6 bases). The CDR3 consists of 19 residues. Germline CDR1 and CDR2: SGHDN and FVKESK. The V gene lost 4 bases and the J gene lost 1 base, with 23 bases spanning the gap. CDR3 sequence reads: CASSPKLERNRESNQPQHF. In DNA, the CDR3 is TGTGCCAGCAGCCCTAAGCTGGAAAGGAACAGGGAAAGCAATCAGCCCCAGCATTTT. Full variable domain (rest looked up from reference TRBV14 and TRBJ1-5): EAGVTQFPSHSVIEKGQTVTLRCDPISGHDNLYWYRRVMGKEIKFLLHFVKESKQDESGMPNNRFLAERTGGTYSTLKVQPAELEDSGVYFCASSPKLERNRESNQPQHFGDGTRLSIL.

This clone was seen a single time. The chain employs TRBV5-4 and TRBJ1-2; 9 bases match TRBD1. The trim removed 5 bases at V and 8 bases at J, leaving 10 bases unmatched. Germline lookup yields CDR1 SGHNT and CDR2 YYREEE (reference sequence). The CDR3 totals 14 residues. This chain's CDR3 is CASSSGQGIAGYTF. CDR3 DNA sequence: TGTGCCAGCAGTTCCGGACAGGGGATTGCGGGCTACACCTTC.

The chain employs TRBV7-3 and TRBJ2-2; D gene uncertain. The CDR3 has 13 residues. With 2 bases removed from V and 6 bases from J, the gap between germline ends came to 7 bases. Germline assignment: CDR1 SGHTA and CDR2 FQGTGA. The CDR3 loop reads CASSLVIAGELFF. The CDR3, as DNA: TGTGCCAGCAGCTTAGTAATAGCCGGGGAGCTGTTTTTT.

The chain employs TRBV5-1 and TRBJ2-5, with TRBD2 matching 14 bases. Unmatched junction bases numbered 4, after V lost 3 bases and J lost 0 bases. Germline CDR1 is SGHRS and CDR2 is YFSETQ. The length of the CDR3 is 17 residues. CDR3 sequence reads: CASSSRTSGGYQETQYF. Here the CDR3 DNA reads TGCGCCAGCAGCTCTAGGACTAGCGGGGGGTACCAAGAGACCCAGTACTTC.

The rearrangement links TRBV11-2 to TRBJ2-1; TRBD2 matches at 12 bases. The germline gives CDR1 SGHAT, CDR2 FQNNGV. CDR3 size: 16 residues. V was pared by 4 bases and J by 12 bases, with 13 bases of the junction left unmatched. CDR3 DNA sequence: TGTGCCAGCAGCTCCCTGACTAGCGGGAGTGGATTGCGGCAGTTCTTC. Its translation is CASSSLTSGSGLRQFF.

V gene TRBV7-9 combines with J gene TRBJ1-2; D is ambiguous. The V gene lost 1 base and the J gene lost 1 base, with 4 bases spanning the gap. The germline V gene encodes CDR1 SEHNR and CDR2 FQNEAQ (reference sequence). The CDR3 has 13 amino acids. The CDR3 region is CASSLGGNYGYTF. In DNA, the CDR3 is TGTGCCAGCAGCTTAGGGGGTAACTATGGCTACACCTTC. Full variable domain (remainder filled in from reference TRBV7-9 and TRBJ1-2): DTGVSQNPRHKITKRGQNVTFRCDPISEHNRLYWYRQTLGQGPEFLTYFQNEAQLEKSRLLSDRFSAERPKGSFSTLEIQRTEQGDSAMYLCASSLGGNYGYTFGSGTRLTVV.

The chain carries TRBV27 and TRBJ1-1; 7 nucleotides line up with TRBD1. J was trimmed by 1 base and V by 3 bases; bases with no gene match: 8. This CDR3 is 16 amino acids long. Germline V gene sequence: CDR1 MNHEY, CDR2 SMNVEV (reference sequence). CDR3 bases: TGTGCCAGCAGTTTGGACAGGACACCCCAGAACACTGAAGCTTTCTTT. This sequence encodes CASSLDRTPQNTEAFF.

The chain uses TRBV11-3 and TRBJ2-7; the D gene is possibly TRBD2 (6 bases). Germline values: CDR1 SGHNT, CDR2 YENEEA. This CDR3 comprises 15 residues. Deletions cut 5 bases from V and 1 base from J, with 15 bases between. The CDR3 protein is CASSPMPGLSYEQYF. The CDR3 DNA reads as TGTGCCAGCAGCCCAATGCCGGGACTGTCCTACGAGCAGTACTTC.